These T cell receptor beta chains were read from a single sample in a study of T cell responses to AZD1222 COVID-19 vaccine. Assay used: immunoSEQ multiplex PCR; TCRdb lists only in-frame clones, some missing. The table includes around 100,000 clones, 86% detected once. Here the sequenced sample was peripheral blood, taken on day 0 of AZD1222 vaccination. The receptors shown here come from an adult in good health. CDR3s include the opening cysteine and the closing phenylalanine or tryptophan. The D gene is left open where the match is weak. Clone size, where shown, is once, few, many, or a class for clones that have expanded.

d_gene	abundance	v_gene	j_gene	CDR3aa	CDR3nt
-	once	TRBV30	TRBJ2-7	CAWRPWGYEQYF	TGTGCCTGGAGACCGTGGGGGTACGAGCAGTACTTC
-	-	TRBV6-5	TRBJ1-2	CASGRGVDYGYTF	TGTGCCAGCGGGCGGGGGGTAGACTATGGCTACACCTTC
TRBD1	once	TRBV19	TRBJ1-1	CASSFGQGNTEAFF	TGTGCCAGTAGTTTCGGACAGGGGAACACTGAAGCTTTCTTT
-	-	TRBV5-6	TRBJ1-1	CASSLGRNTEAFF	TGTGCCAGCAGCTTGGGTAGGAACACTGAAGCTTTCTTT
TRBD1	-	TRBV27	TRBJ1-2	CASSLFSGVGDRVNGYTF	TGTGCCAGCAGTTTATTTTCGGGGGTAGGGGACAGGGTGAATGGCTACACCTTC
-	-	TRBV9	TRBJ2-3	CASSVTGTDTQYF	TGTGCCAGCAGCGTAACAGGCACAGATACGCAGTATTTT
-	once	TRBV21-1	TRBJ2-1	CASRWSGPGYNEQFF	TGTGCCAGCAGGTGGAGCGGCCCTGGGTACAATGAGCAGTTCTTC
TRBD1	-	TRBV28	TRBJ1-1	CASSLPGQGLTEAFF	TGTGCCAGCAGTTTACCTGGACAGGGTCTCACTGAAGCTTTCTTT
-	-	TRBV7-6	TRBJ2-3	CASSLADTQYF	TGTGCCAGCAGCTTAGCTGATACGCAGTATTTT
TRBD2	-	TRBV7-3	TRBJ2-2	CASSLNGLAGDTGELFF	TGTGCCAGCAGCTTAAACGGTCTAGCGGGAGACACCGGGGAGCTGTTTTTT
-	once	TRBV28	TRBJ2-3	CASTTPTFSDTQYF	TGTGCCAGCACCACCCCGACCTTTTCGGATACGCAGTATTTT
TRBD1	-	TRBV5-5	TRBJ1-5	CASSTHDRVSNQPQHF	TGTGCCAGCAGCACTCACGACAGGGTTAGCAATCAGCCCCAGCATTTT
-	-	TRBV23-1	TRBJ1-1	CASSQRKPRGQTEAFF	TGCGCCAGCAGTCAACGGAAGCCCAGGGGTCAAACTGAAGCTTTCTTT
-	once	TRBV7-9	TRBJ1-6	CASSRERVTPLHF	TGTGCCAGCAGCCGGGAGAGGGTTACACCCCTCCACTTT
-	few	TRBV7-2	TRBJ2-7	CASSSQASSYEQYF	TGTGCCAGCAGCTCGCAGGCTAGCTCCTACGAGCAGTACTTC
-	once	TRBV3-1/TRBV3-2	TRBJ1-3	CASSAGAIHWDGDSGNTIYF	TGTGCCAGCAGCGCCGGGGCCATTCATTGGGACGGCGACTCTGGAAACACCATATATTTT
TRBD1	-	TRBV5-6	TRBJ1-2	CASSSRDRAYGYTF	TGTGCCAGCAGCTCCCGGGACAGGGCGTATGGCTACACCTTC
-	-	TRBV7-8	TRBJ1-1	CASSFGRRNTEAFF	TGTGCCAGCAGCTTTGGACGGAGGAACACTGAAGCTTTCTTT
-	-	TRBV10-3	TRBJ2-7	CAISESEGSSGYEQYF	TGTGCCATCAGTGAGTCGGAGGGCTCCTCGGGCTACGAGCAGTACTTC
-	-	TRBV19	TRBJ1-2	CASTQPPGTHYGYTF	TGTGCCAGTACCCAACCTCCAGGGACTCACTATGGCTACACCTTC
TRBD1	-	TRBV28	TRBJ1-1	CASYRGGSTEAFF	TGTGCCAGCTACAGGGGTGGAAGCACTGAAGCTTTCTTT
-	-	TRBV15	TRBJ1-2	CATSREVGGPYGYTF	TGTGCCACCAGCAGAGAGGTGGGGGGCCCCTATGGCTACACCTTC
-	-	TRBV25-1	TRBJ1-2	CASRGEGQTNYGYTF	TGTGCCAGCAGGGGCGAAGGACAGACAAACTATGGCTACACCTTC
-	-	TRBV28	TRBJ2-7	CASSFGGKRYEQYF	TGTGCCAGCAGTTTTGGGGGCAAGAGGTACGAGCAGTACTTC
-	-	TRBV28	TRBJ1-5	CASSLISTGIEHF	TGTGCCAGCAGTTTAATTAGTACCGGGATTGAGCATTTT
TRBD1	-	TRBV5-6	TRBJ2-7	CASSINPGQGLYEQYF	TGTGCCAGCAGCATAAATCCGGGACAGGGGTTGTACGAGCAGTACTTC
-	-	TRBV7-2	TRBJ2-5	CASSLRRWETQYF	TGTGCCAGCAGCCTCAGAAGATGGGAGACCCAGTACTTC